This TCR beta chain is drawn from a study of T cell responses to AZD1222 COVID-19 vaccine (dated by TCRdb to the early 2020s). The study in broad terms: AZD1222 recipients with second doses at about 4 weeks or about 12 weeks were pooled, because spike-specific TCR depth and breadth did not differ between schedules. A total of just over 230 trial participants underwent TCR sequencing, of whom 200 to 220 had received two doses of AZD1222 and 26 had received two doses of the MenACWY control vaccine. Enrollment into the trials was organized by age into subgroups of 18-55, 56-69 and 70-plus years, and those subgroups contained about 160, 30 and 59 TCR-sequenced participants, respectively.

The investigation overall reported the following: Because no day 14 peak-response samples were available, repertoires were characterized only after the peak T cell response. In the small 56-69-year group, the increase in depth fell short of significance, most likely because of low power. After two AZD1222 doses, spike-specific TCR breadth and depth were significantly higher than at day 0 and than in MenACWY recipients. Participants were mostly white British and included more females than males, and it was suggested by the authors that clonal diversity may have been underestimated. Conclusions about previously exposed vaccinees are limited because only a handful of AZD1222 recipients were SARS-CoV-2 seropositive at baseline. The vaccine-associated CD4 TCRs covered the entire spike protein, and the dominant responses fell in regions 160-218 and 743-854. Epitopes outside the regions mutated in the B.1.351 and B.1.1.7 variants were reportedly recognized by nearly half of the unique spike-specific TCRs.

What the time point label conveys for this sample: baseline before first vaccination. The vaccinee samples were drawn from two UK trials, COV001 and COV002, one of which was a single-blind randomized controlled phase 2/3 trial testing AZD1222 (ChAdOx1 nCoV-19) in healthy adults. For TCRbeta chain sequencing, PBMC samples from trial participants were taken at day 0 and at day 28 after the second dose. Turning to this clone: This clone's antigen is unknown. No much larger clonotype is one base removed from it; base qualities were not supplied.

The CDR3 regions of human TCRbeta chains were subjected to immunosequencing. The source study handled its data this way. Repertoire TCRs were matched against a reference library of SARS-CoV-2-specific TCRs generated with the MIRA antigen-specificity platform. Breadth was defined as the fraction of unique TCRs that were SARS-CoV-2-associated, and depth was defined as the fraction of total T cells that were SARS-CoV-2-associated. Using the MIRA data, each spike-specific TCR was assigned both to the spike region to which the TCR was reactive and to a CD4 or CD8 class. Log10-transformed breadth and depth values were compared by one-way ANOVA with Sidak's multiple comparisons tests. Not all clones reach the TCRdb copy of this immuneACCESS table, which keeps in-frame sequences only. Checked studies attribute under half of the gap to unresolved V genes and leave the rest unexplained. The V and J calls and the clone size are those of that table, but D and trimming were determined from the DNA. The sample table shows over 110,000 clones, and 91% are seen once. The top ten clonotypes cover roughly 3.1% of the sample.

V is trimmed back by 5 bases and J by 1 base, and the junction contains 8 bases that no gene match accounts for. The CDR3 runs 16 residues from the cysteine to the phenylalanine. The CDR3 DNA has 48 bases and is translated from base 1. For CDR1 and CDR2, the germline V gene (reference sequence) lists SEHNR and FQNEAQ. The TCR comes from an adult in good health. The sequencing used peripheral blood, collected on day 0 of AZD1222 vaccination. The chain employs TRBV7-9 and TRBJ1-1; 9 bases in between match TRBD1. The CDR3 region reads CASSPGTGLANTEAFF. At the DNA level, the sequence is TGTGCCAGCAGCCCGGGGACAGGGCTCGCGAACACTGAAGCTTTCTTT.